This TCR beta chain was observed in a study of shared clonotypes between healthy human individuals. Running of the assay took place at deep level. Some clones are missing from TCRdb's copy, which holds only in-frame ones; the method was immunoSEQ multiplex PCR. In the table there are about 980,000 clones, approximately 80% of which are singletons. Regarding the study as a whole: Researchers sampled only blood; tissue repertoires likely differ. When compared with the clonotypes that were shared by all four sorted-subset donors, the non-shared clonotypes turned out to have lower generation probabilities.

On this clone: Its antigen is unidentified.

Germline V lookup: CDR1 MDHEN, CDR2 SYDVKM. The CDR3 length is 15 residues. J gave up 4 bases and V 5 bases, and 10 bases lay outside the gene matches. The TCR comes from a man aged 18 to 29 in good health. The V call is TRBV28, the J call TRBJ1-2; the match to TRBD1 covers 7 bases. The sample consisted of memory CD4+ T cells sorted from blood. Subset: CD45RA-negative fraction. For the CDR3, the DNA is TGTGCCAGCAGTCAGACACTCGGACAGGTCTATGGCTACACCTTC. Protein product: CASSQTLGQVYGYTF.